The source of this T cell receptor (beta chain) is a study of regulatory T cells in long-lasting Graves disease. About the research overall: Antithyroid drug use was under 3 months in newly diagnosed Graves' patients.

Arm-PCR of CDR3 regions and iRepertoire HTBI primers were used to build TCR beta libraries. Original data processing: Among the samples, 50 to 80 TRBV and some 13 TRBJ segments were identified. MiXCR was run by TCRdb on the multiplex PCR reads, yielding one entry per CDR3 protein. The V and J calls were not made by the authors but by TCRdb's processing. The table has approximately 480,000 distinct CDR3 sequences, 15% to 20% seen once. Ten or more counts support this clonotype. As to time point: newly diagnosed GD, antithyroid drugs for less than 3 months. RNA isolated from PBMCs was used to make the TCR library. Patients hailed from an endocrinology department in Xi'an, China. J gave up 2 bases and V 5 bases, and 14 bases lay outside the gene matches. CDR1 and CDR2 (germline): MNHEY, SMNVEV (reference sequence). CDR3 length equals 17 residues. These same data were also listed under a study on T cells in Graves' hyperthyroidism and ophthalmopathy. That work states: Uncontrolled infection, other autoimmune disease, pregnancy or lactation barred patients from enrollment.

This TCR was sampled from a man in his forties with Graves disease. The rearrangement uses TRBV27 and TRBJ2-7; 8 nucleotides line up with TRBD2. This material consisted of peripheral blood mononuclear cells (PBMCs), taken at new diagnosis, from a patient treated with antithyroid drugs. In DNA form, the CDR3 reads TGTGCCAGCAGTCCCGCCCCTATTAGCGGGAAAACCTACGAGCAGTACTTC. Its protein product is CASSPAPISGKTYEQYF.